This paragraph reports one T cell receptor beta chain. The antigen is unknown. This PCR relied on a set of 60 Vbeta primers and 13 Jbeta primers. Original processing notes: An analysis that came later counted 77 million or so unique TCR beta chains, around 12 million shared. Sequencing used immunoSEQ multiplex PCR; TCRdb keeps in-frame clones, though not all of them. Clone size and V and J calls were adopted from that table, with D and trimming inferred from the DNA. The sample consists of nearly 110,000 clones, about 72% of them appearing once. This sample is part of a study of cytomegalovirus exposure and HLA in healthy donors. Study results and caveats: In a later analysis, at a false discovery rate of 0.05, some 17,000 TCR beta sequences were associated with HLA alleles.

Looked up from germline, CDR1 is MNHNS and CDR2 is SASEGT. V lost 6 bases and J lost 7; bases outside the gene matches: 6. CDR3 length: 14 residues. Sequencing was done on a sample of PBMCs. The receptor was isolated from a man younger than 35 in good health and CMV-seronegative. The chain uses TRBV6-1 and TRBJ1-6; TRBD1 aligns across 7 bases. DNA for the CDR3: TGTGCCAGCAGACTAGACAGGGAAAATTCACCCCTCCACTTT. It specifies CASRLDRENSPLHF.